The subject of this entry is one TCR beta chain. Antigen specificity is unknown. This table comes from immunoSEQ multiplex PCR, and its TCRdb copy is limited to in-frame clones, with some not included. The sample consists of some 150,000 clones, under 95% of them appearing once. This sample is part of a study of T cell responses to AZD1222 COVID-19 vaccine. Overall study findings and caveats: At study baseline, merely six AZD1222 recipients were seropositive.

Germline-derived CDR1 and CDR2 are SGDLS and YYNGEE. Trimming removed 3 bases at V and 7 bases at J, with 16 bases between. The CDR3 is made up of 14 amino acids. The specimen comprised peripheral blood, sampled on day 0 of MenACWY control vaccination. The chain employs TRBV9 and TRBJ1-1, with D possibly TRBD1 on 6 matching bases. The source is an adult in good health. CDR3 region: CASSAFDRQDEAFF. CDR3 nucleotides: TGTGCCAGCAGCGCGTTTGACAGACAGGATGAAGCTTTCTTT.